The 32 T cell receptor beta chains below come from one sample, sequenced in a study of cytotoxic CD8 clonotypes in ibrutinib-treated CLL. TCRdb's copy holds only in-frame clones and misses some; the assay was immunoSEQ multiplex PCR. The table has 100,000 to 150,000 clones, 80% to 90% seen once. This sample comprised PBMCs, obtained after 24 months of ibrutinib treatment. The receptors derive from a human donor with chronic lymphocytic leukemia.

V usage is TRBV28 and J usage is TRBJ1-5; 7 bases line up with TRBD1. From germline, CDR1 is MDHEN and CDR2 SYDVKM. Trimming at V came to 7 bases and at J to 1 base, leaving 4 bases not matched to a gene. The CDR3 is 14 residues long. The CDR3 DNA reads as TGTGCCAGCACCGACAGGGTGAGCAATCAGCCCCAGCATTTT. This encodes CASTDRVSNQPQHF.

The chain combines TRBV6-4 with TRBJ1-5; TRBD1 aligns across 7 bases. Germline CDR1 MRHNA, CDR2 SNTAGT. This CDR3 is built from 15 residues. Trimming took 4 bases from V and 3 from J; bases not matched to a gene: 6. CDR3 protein: CASSAQGGNNQPQHF. The CDR3 DNA reads TGTGCCAGCAGTGCCCAGGGGGGAAACAATCAGCCCCAGCATTTT.

This chain uses TRBV10-3 with TRBJ1-2; D is possibly TRBD1 (6 bases). The germline V gene encodes CDR1 ENHRY and CDR2 SYGVKD. Between the trimmed V and J ends, which lost 6 bases and 5 bases, there was a span of 19 bases. This CDR3 comprises 15 residues. Here the CDR3 reads CAIREQGRSGYGYTF. For the CDR3, the DNA is TGTGCCATCAGGGAACAGGGAAGGAGCGGTTATGGCTACACCTTC.

The sample holds one count of this clone. The same CDR3 can be traced to other DNA sequences in this sample. V gene TRBV28 combines with J gene TRBJ1-2; the D is unclear. The CDR3 covers 12 residues. Germline V CDR1 and CDR2: MDHEN, SYDVKM. V lost 2 bases, J lost 7 bases, and 8 bases lay in between. CDR3 loop: CASSLAGFGYTF. As DNA, the CDR3 is TGTGCCAGCAGTTTAGCTGGGTTTGGCTACACCTTC.

The table lists this clone with a few counts. This chain connects TRBV4-2 to TRBJ1-2, with 7 bases lining up with TRBD1. The CDR3 is made up of 15 amino acids. Germline CDR1 is LGHNA and CDR2 is YNFKEQ. The junction had 9 bases not matched to a gene; V was cut back by 4 bases and J by 4 bases. The CDR3 region is CASSLDGDSRYGYTF. The CDR3, as DNA: TGTGCCAGCAGCCTAGATGGGGACAGCCGCTATGGCTACACCTTC.

The chain is built from TRBV7-2 and TRBJ2-3, with TRBD2 matching over 12 bases. In germline, CDR1 is SGHTA, CDR2 FQGNSA. The V gene end was trimmed by 2 bases and the J gene end by 4 bases; junction bases not matched to a gene: 7. CDR3 length: 17 amino acids. CDR3 amino acids: CASSLLPTSGSSDTQYF. The DNA for the CDR3 is TGTGCCAGCAGCTTACTGCCGACTAGCGGGAGTTCAGATACGCAGTATTTT.

V gene TRBV30 combines with J gene TRBJ2-2; D may be TRBD1 or TRBD2 (5 bases each). Trimming shortened V by 2 bases and J by 7 bases, and 17 bases separated the two germline ends. The CDR3 has 15 amino acids. From germline, CDR1 is GTSNPN and CDR2 SVGIG (reference sequence). CDR3 protein: CAWSRGEIGNGELFF. The CDR3 DNA follows: TGTGCCTGGAGTCGAGGGGAAATTGGGAACGGGGAGCTGTTTTTT.

The sample holds a few counts of this clone. The CDR3 loop reads CASRWSADTQYF. DNA for the CDR3: TGTGCCAGCAGGTGGTCCGCAGATACGCAGTATTTT. This chain joins TRBV6-1 and TRBJ2-3; D gene uncertain. Trimming stripped 6 bases from V and 4 bases from J, with 8 bases between. The CDR3 is 12 residues long. Germline lookup yields CDR1 MNHNS and CDR2 SASEGT.

Comments on this clone: The same CDR3 can be traced to other DNA sequences in this sample. CDR3 residues: CASSQGQGDYEQYF. DNA for the CDR3: TGTGCCAGCAGCCAAGGACAGGGGGATTACGAGCAGTACTTC. V usage is TRBV4-2 and J usage is TRBJ2-7, with 9 bases that match TRBD1. Looked up from germline, CDR1 is LGHNA and CDR2 is YNFKEQ. V shed 1 base and J 4 bases; nucleotides not matched to a gene: 2. The CDR3 loop spans 14 amino acids.

The chain employs TRBV5-1 and TRBJ2-5, with 14 positions matching TRBD2. The germline V gene encodes CDR1 SGHRS and CDR2 YFSETQ. J gave up 4 bases and V 3 bases, and 2 bases lay outside the gene matches. This CDR3 has 15 residues. CDR3 coding DNA: TGCGCCAGCAGCTCAGGGACTAGCGGGAGAGAGACCCAGTACTTC. This sequence encodes CASSSGTSGRETQYF.

This chain joins TRBV19 and TRBJ2-1, with D perhaps TRBD1 (6 bases). The CDR3 runs 15 residues. V was cut by 2 bases and J by 4 bases, with 12 bases left in between. Germline CDR1 LNHDA, CDR2 SQIVND (reference sequence). In DNA form, the CDR3 reads TGTGCCAGTAGTATACCGGGACAACCATACAATGAGCAGTTCTTC. This sequence encodes CASSIPGQPYNEQFF.

The rearrangement uses TRBV7-2 and TRBJ1-5; 7 nucleotides agree with TRBD1. The ends lost 2 bases at V and 3 bases at J; junction bases unmatched: 4. The germline gives CDR1 SGHTA, CDR2 FQGNSA. The CDR3 has 15 residues. The CDR3 is CASSLSGQLNQPQHF. In DNA form, the CDR3 reads TGTGCCAGCAGCTTATCGGGACAGCTCAATCAGCCCCAGCATTTT.

The genes are TRBV18 and TRBJ2-7; D is unclear. Germline CDR1 and CDR2: KGHSH and LQKENI. The CDR3 is 13 residues long. Deletions cut 4 bases from V and 0 bases from J, with 7 bases between. CDR3 nucleotides: TGTGCCAGCTCACGTGTCACCTCCTACGAGCAGTACTTC. This encodes CASSRVTSYEQYF.

The V gene is TRBV4-2, the J gene TRBJ1-1, with TRBD1 identical over 11 bases. The J segment lost 7 bases and the V segment lost 1 base, leaving 11 bases of the junction unmatched. The germline gives CDR1 LGHNA, CDR2 YNFKEQ. The CDR3 has 17 amino acids. DNA for the CDR3: TGTGCCAGCAGCCAAGGACCGGGACAGGGGGTTTACGGTGAAGCTTTCTTT. Protein product: CASSQGPGQGVYGEAFF.

V usage is TRBV6-5 and J usage is TRBJ2-3; maybe TRBD2 (5 bases). Deletions cut 0 bases from V and 0 bases from J, with 10 bases between. The CDR3 has 16 amino acids. Germline V CDR1 and CDR2: MNHEY, SVGAGI. In DNA, the CDR3 is TGTGCCAGCAGTTACTCGGGGAGATCTAGCACAGATACGCAGTATTTT. This sequence encodes CASSYSGRSSTDTQYF.

The chain joins TRBV7-8 to TRBJ2-7; D is ambiguous. V shed 5 bases and J shed 0 bases, with 2 bases lying between them. CDR3 length: 11 amino acids. Looked up from germline, CDR1 is SGHVS and CDR2 is FQNEAQ. CDR3: CASSASYEQYF. Here the CDR3 DNA reads TGTGCCAGCAGCGCCTCCTACGAGCAGTACTTC.

The gene calls are TRBV7-8 and TRBJ1-5, with D hard to call. Germline V gives CDR1 SGHVS, CDR2 FQNEAQ. V was clipped by 5 bases and J by 0 bases, with 23 bases between them. The CDR3 runs to 19 residues. The CDR3 nucleotides are TGTGCCAGCAGCAACAGCGGAACCCGATATCTGGGTAGCAATCAGCCCCAGCATTTT. This codes for CASSNSGTRYLGSNQPQHF.

The CDR3 spells CASSFWDRVSGYTF. Here the CDR3 DNA reads TGTGCCAGCAGCTTTTGGGACAGGGTTTCCGGCTACACCTTC. V is TRBV5-6 and J is TRBJ1-2, with TRBD1 matching 9 bases. V shed 2 bases, J shed 8 bases, and the junction held 7 bases outside the gene matches. There are 14 residues in the CDR3. CDR1 and CDR2 from the germline V gene are SGHDT and YYEEEE.

This sequence joins TRBV29-1 and TRBJ1-2; D remains unclear. CDR1 is SQVTM and CDR2 is ANQGSEA in the germline V gene. This CDR3 is built from 13 residues. Trimming left V 5 bases short and J 4 bases short, with 14 bases between. Here the CDR3 reads CSVRGVGGYGYTF. Written as DNA, the CDR3 is TGCAGCGTTCGCGGGGTTGGCGGCTATGGCTACACCTTC.

The chain is built from TRBV5-1 and TRBJ2-7; D gene ambiguous. This CDR3 contains 13 residues. The V end was cut by 5 bases, the J end by 4 bases, with 13 bases between. The germline V gene has CDR1 SGHRS and CDR2 YFSETQ. CDR3 amino acids: CASRVDAFYEQYF. CDR3 DNA: TGCGCCAGCAGAGTTGATGCCTTTTACGAGCAGTACTTC.

This clone was seen just once. This chain connects TRBV7-9 to TRBJ2-1; the match to TRBD1 covers 12 bases. V was pared by 4 bases and J by 7 bases, with 5 bases of the junction left unmatched. CDR1 is SEHNR, CDR2 FQNEAQ, per germline (reference sequence). The CDR3 is 15 amino acids. The CDR3 nucleotides are TGTGCCAGCAGCTCCCGGGACAGGGGGCTAAATGAGCAGTTCTTC. Protein product: CASSSRDRGLNEQFF.

About this clone: A read error may produce the germline difference seen at one junction end. V gene TRBV2 combines with J gene TRBJ1-5; 9 bases fit TRBD1. The CDR3 is made up of 14 amino acids. The V gene's germline CDR1 is SNHLY and CDR2 FYNNEI. This CDR3 is CASSERQGDQLQHF. CDR3 coding DNA: TGTGCCAGCAGTGAACGACAGGGGGATCAGCTCCAGCATTTT.

A few counts support this clone. The V call is TRBV19, the J call TRBJ2-1; TRBD2 aligns across 9 bases. Looked up from germline, CDR1 is LNHDA and CDR2 is SQIVND (reference sequence). V shed 5 bases and J 8 bases; nucleotides not matched to a gene: 10. This CDR3 has 15 residues. The CDR3 sequence is CASSRVEGLAYEQFF. CDR3 in DNA: TGTGCCAGTAGTCGAGTTGAGGGACTAGCTTATGAGCAGTTCTTC.

J is TRBJ2-2 and V is TRBV7-6; 7 bases line up with TRBD1. V gave up 1 base and J gave up 9 bases; unmatched junction bases: 14. Germline V gene sequence: CDR1 SGHVS, CDR2 FNYEAQ. The CDR3 consists of 17 residues. The CDR3 spells CASSLVRTGAYNRELFF. For the CDR3, the DNA is TGTGCCAGCAGCTTAGTTAGGACAGGAGCGTACAACAGGGAGCTGTTTTTT.

V usage is TRBV9 and J usage is TRBJ2-3, with 10 bases aligning to TRBD1. With 0 bases clipped from V and 4 bases from J, the junction kept 8 bases outside the gene matches. This CDR3 is 17 amino acids long. CDR1 and CDR2 from the germline V gene are SGDLS and YYNGEE. CDR3 sequence reads: CASSVGPGTGAADTQYF. The CDR3 bases are TGTGCCAGCAGCGTAGGCCCTGGGACAGGGGCCGCAGATACGCAGTATTTT. Looking up the rest from reference TRBV9 and TRBJ2-3 gives the full variable domain: DSGVTQTPKHLITATGQRVTLRCSPRSGDLSVYWYQQSLDQGLQFLIQYYNGEERAKGNILERFSAQQFPDLHSELNLSSLELGDSALYFCASSVGPGTGAADTQYFGPGTRLTVL.

The chain joins TRBV5-1 to TRBJ2-2; 10 nucleotides line up with TRBD1. Germline V gives CDR1 SGHRS, CDR2 YFSETQ. There are 16 residues in the CDR3. V trimming: 6 bases; J trimming: 6 bases; junction bases outside the gene matches: 11. The CDR3 loop reads CASNSGDRGRAGELFF. CDR3 DNA sequence: TGCGCCAGCAACTCTGGTGACAGGGGGCGGGCCGGGGAGCTGTTTTTT.

This clone was seen once. The chain uses TRBV6-6 and TRBJ2-7; TRBD1 matches at 11 bases. The CDR3 sequence is 14 residues long. Germline V gives CDR1 MNHNY, CDR2 SVGAGI (reference sequence). J lost 4 bases, V lost 7 bases, and 6 bases had no gene match. CDR3 coding DNA: TGTGCCAGCAACTCGGACAGGGGGCGTTACGAGCAGTACTTC. This gives the protein CASNSDRGRYEQYF.

The chain has TRBV5-6 and TRBJ2-1; 8 positions agree with TRBD2. The CDR3 length is 17 residues. The germline V gene encodes CDR1 SGHDT and CDR2 YYEEEE. Trimming took 1 base from V and 1 from J; bases not matched to a gene: 7. This CDR3 reads CASSLKTSALSYNEQFF. CDR3 DNA sequence: TGTGCCAGCAGCTTGAAGACTAGCGCCCTTTCCTACAATGAGCAGTTCTTC.

The chain recombines TRBV6-5 with TRBJ2-1; D possibly corresponds to TRBD1 (5 bases). The germline gives CDR1 MNHEY, CDR2 SVGAGI. Trimming removed 7 bases from V and 2 bases from J, with 9 bases in between. The CDR3 loop spans 13 amino acids. CDR3 sequence (DNA): TGTGCCAGCAAAGGGGTCGCCTACAATGAGCAGTTCTTC. Translating it yields CASKGVAYNEQFF.

V and J are TRBV18 and TRBJ2-3, with 9 bases fitting TRBD2. Germline lookup yields CDR1 KGHSH and CDR2 LQKENI. Losses at the gene ends were 2 bases for V and 1 base for J; bases not matched to a gene: 4. The CDR3 runs to 16 residues. This CDR3 reads CASSPVAGVGTDTQYF. CDR3 sequence (DNA): TGTGCCAGCTCACCAGTAGCGGGAGTGGGCACAGATACGCAGTATTTT.

This clone was seen a single time. The chain joins TRBV11-2 to TRBJ2-3; no reliable D call. From germline, CDR1 is SGHAT and CDR2 FQNNGV. Trimming cost V 4 bases and J 6 bases, with 5 bases left between them. The CDR3 extends over 11 amino acids. As DNA, the CDR3 is TGTGCCAGCAGCTCCCCCGATACGCAGTATTTT. Amino acid sequence: CASSSPDTQYF.

The V call is TRBV5-8, the J call TRBJ1-1; D remains unclear. Germline lookup yields CDR1 SGHTS and CDR2 YDEGEE. Trimming shortened V by 7 bases and J by 11 bases, and 15 bases separated the two germline ends. The CDR3 has 11 residues. CDR3 DNA: TGTGCCAGCGTATGGACGACCGGCGCTTTCTTT. Translating gives CASVWTTGAFF.